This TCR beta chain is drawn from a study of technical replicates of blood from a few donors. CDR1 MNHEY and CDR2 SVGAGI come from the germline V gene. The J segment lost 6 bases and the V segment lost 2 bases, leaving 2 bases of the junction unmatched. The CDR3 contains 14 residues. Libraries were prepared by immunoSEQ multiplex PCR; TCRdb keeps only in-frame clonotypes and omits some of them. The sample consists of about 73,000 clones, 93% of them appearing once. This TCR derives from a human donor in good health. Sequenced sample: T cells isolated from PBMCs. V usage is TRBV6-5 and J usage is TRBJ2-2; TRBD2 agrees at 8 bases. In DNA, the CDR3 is TGTGCCAGCAGTTACGGGCGGGAGGCCGGGGAGCTGTTTTTT. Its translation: CASSYGREAGELFF.